Below, one T cell receptor beta chain is given with its context. This sample was included in a study of low-dose radiotherapy and immunotherapy resistance in tumors. Specified time point: after trial treatment. The sample's treatment: LDRT plus nivolumab, ipilimumab, low-dose cyclophosphamide and aspirin (RACIN trial). First-strand cDNA relied on TRAV- and TRBV-specific primers spanning alpha and beta chains. It was with a constant-region primer and a V-primer adapter that TCRs were amplified over about 20 PCR cycles. MiXCR, run by TCRdb on the reads, gives a single entry per CDR3 protein. The sample lists roughly 30,000 distinct CDR3 sequences, approximately 49% seen once, with 5% to 6% in the top ten. This CDR3 has 14 amino acids. Germline assignment: CDR1 MNHEY and CDR2 SVGEGT. Trimming removed 1 base from V and 5 bases from J, with 9 bases in between.

The receptor comes from a male donor with gallbladder cancer. The input for sequencing was PBMCs, taken after low-dose radiotherapy plus immunotherapy. The V and J genes are TRBV6-2 or TRBV6-3 and TRBJ1-5; a possible D gene is TRBD1 (5 bases). The CDR3 DNA follows: TGTGCCAGCAGTTACTGGGGCAGTTATCAGCCCCAGCATTTT. It is translated as CASSYWGSYQPQHF.